This T cell receptor beta chain was sequenced during a study of cytomegalovirus exposure and HLA in healthy donors. General study results and limits: Rarity characterized most TCR sequences, yet some public TCRs appeared in many donors. According to the study, roughly 160 TCR beta chains were cytomegalovirus-associated.

On this clone itself: Its antigen remains unknown.

Profiling relied on immunoSEQ multiplex PCR, and the TCRdb table lists in-frame clones only, not all of them. The sample has approximately 99,000 clones, roughly 84% seen once; the top ten hold 3% to 3.5%. Trimming left V 0 bases short and J 8 bases short, with 11 bases between. The V gene's germline CDR1 is SGHDN and CDR2 FVKESK. The CDR3 is 14 amino acids. Source material: PBMCs. The chain is built from TRBV14 and TRBJ2-4; possibly TRBD2 for D (5 bases). This TCR derives from a woman aged 18-30 years in good health and CMV-seronegative. CDR3 sequence reads: CASSQDGGADIQYF. In DNA form, the CDR3 reads TGTGCCAGCAGCCAAGATGGTGGAGCGGACATTCAGTACTTC.